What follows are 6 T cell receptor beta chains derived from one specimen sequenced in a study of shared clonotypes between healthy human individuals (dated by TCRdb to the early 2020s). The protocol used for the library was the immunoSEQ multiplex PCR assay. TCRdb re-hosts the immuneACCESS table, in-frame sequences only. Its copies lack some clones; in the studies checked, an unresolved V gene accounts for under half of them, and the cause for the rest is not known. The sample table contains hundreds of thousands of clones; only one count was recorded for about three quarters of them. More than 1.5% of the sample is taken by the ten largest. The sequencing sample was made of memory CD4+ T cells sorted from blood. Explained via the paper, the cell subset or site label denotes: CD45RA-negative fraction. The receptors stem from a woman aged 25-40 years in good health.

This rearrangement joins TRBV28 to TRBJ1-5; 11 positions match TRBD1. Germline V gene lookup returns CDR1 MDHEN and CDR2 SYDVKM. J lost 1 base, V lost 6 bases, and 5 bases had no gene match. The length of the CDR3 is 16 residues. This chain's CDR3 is CASSERDRGSNQPQHF. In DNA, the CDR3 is TGTGCCAGCAGCGAGAGGGACAGGGGGAGCAATCAGCCCCAGCATTTT.

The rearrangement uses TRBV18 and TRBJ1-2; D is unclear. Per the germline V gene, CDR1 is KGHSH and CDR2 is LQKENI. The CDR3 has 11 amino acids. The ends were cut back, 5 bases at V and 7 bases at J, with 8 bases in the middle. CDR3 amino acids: CASSYDSGYTF. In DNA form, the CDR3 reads TGTGCCAGCTCATACGACTCTGGCTACACCTTC.

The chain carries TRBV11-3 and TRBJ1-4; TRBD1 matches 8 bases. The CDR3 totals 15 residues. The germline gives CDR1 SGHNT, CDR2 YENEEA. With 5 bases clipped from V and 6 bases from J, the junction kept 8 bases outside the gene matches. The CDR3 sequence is CASSQDRVGDEKLFF. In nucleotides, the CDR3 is TGTGCCAGCAGCCAGGACAGGGTGGGTGATGAAAAACTGTTTTTT.

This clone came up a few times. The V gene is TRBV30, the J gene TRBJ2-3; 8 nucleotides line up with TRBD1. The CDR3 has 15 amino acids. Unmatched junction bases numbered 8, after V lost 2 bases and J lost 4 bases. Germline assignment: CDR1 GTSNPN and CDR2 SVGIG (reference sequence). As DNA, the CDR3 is TGTGCCTGGAGTAGAGGACAGGGTCAGTCAGATACGCAGTATTTT. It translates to CAWSRGQGQSDTQYF.

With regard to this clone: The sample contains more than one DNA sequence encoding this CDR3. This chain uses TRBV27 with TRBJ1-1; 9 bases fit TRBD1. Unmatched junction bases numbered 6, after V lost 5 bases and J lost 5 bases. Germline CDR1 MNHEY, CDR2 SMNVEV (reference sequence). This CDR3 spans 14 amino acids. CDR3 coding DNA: TGTGCCAGCAGTCCGGGACAGGGTTGGACTGAAGCTTTCTTT. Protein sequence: CASSPGQGWTEAFF.

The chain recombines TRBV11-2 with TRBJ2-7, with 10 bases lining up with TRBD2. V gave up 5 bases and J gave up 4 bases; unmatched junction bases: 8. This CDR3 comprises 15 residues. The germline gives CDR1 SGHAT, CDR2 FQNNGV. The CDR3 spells CASSQQLAGQYEQYF. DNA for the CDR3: TGTGCCAGCAGCCAACAACTAGCGGGGCAATACGAGCAGTACTTC.